This T cell receptor beta chain was obtained from a study of shared clonotypes between healthy human individuals. Study-level points and caveats: Though the depth was large, rarefaction showed that sorted-subset sequencing was incomplete.

Points on this clone: Antigen unknown.

Method: immunoSEQ multiplex PCR; TCRdb's copy keeps in-frame clones and lacks some. The data show nearly 2 million clones, 85% to 95% seen once. This CDR3 has 13 residues. Germline-derived CDR1 and CDR2 are MNHEY and SVGAGI. V lost 7 bases, J lost 0 bases, and 9 bases lay in between. As defined, naive CD8 cells were CD45RO-negative and positively selected for CCR7, with terminally differentiated effector memory CD45RA+ cells excluded. Every contributor of samples was a Caucasian grown-up residing in Nashville, Tennessee. This receptor was obtained from a man between 18 and 35 years old in good health. Specimen: naive CD8+ T cells sorted from blood. This chain uses TRBV6-5 with TRBJ1-2, with no clear D. The CDR3 sequence: CASMTQPNYGYTF. As DNA, the CDR3 is TGTGCCAGCATGACACAACCTAACTATGGCTACACCTTC.